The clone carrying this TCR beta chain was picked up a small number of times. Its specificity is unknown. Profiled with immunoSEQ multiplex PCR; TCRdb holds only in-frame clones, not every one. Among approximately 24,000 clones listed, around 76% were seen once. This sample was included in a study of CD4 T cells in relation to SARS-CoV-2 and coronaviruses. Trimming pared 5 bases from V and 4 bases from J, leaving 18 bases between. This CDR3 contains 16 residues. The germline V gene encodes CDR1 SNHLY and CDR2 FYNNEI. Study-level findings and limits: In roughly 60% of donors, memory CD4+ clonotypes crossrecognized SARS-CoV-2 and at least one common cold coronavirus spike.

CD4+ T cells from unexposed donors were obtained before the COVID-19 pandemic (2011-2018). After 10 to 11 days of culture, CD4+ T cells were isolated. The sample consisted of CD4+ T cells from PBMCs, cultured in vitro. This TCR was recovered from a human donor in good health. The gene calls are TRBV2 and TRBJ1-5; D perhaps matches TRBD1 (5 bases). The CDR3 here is CASSSYGRADNQPQHF. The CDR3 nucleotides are TGTGCCAGCAGTTCTTATGGCAGGGCAGATAATCAGCCCCAGCATTTT.